The next 4 T cell receptor beta chains were all read from a single sample in a study of post-analysis software for immune sequencing data (dated by TCRdb to about 2015). Overall results and qualifications from the work: Several TRBV segments, including TRBV5-6, TRBV5-1 and TRBV20-1, were significantly more frequent in patients than controls.

Antigens of these TCRs are unknown. Libraries were built with PCR. The sequencing machine was an Illumina HiSeq 2500. Unique molecular identifiers were incorporated into TCR beta cDNA libraries to reduce PCR and sequencing biases. The raw public reads went through TCRdb reprocessing: fastp at Q25, MiXCR clone calling, in-frame beta chains kept. For every CDR3 protein sequence, its rows merge into one entry that carries the most common genes and DNA. In this sample the table shows over 700,000 distinct CDR3 sequences, 25% to 30% of which occur a single time. Around 0.56% of the sample lies in the top ten. Material: blood. The receptor set was obtained from a girl aged 10 to 17 with multiple sclerosis.

The rearrangement uses TRBV24-1 and TRBJ2-3, with a possible D match to TRBD1 (6 bases). The CDR3 length is 15 residues. Trimming stripped 4 bases from V and 2 bases from J, with 12 bases between. From germline, CDR1 is KGHDR and CDR2 SFDVKD. Here the CDR3 reads CATSDRDRITDTQYF. CDR3 DNA sequence: TGTGCCACCAGTGACCGAGACAGGATCACAGATACGCAGTATTTT.

This chain links TRBV7-2 with TRBJ2-5; D gene uncertain. V was trimmed by 1 base and J by 3 bases, leaving 9 bases between them. This CDR3 has 14 amino acids. The germline gives CDR1 SGHTA, CDR2 FQGNSA. The CDR3 coding sequence is TGTGCCAGCAGCTTAGAGGCAGGAAAAGAGACCCAGTACTTC. This sequence encodes CASSLEAGKETQYF.

V is TRBV6-2 or TRBV6-3 and J is TRBJ2-1, with no clear D. Trimming removed 7 bases from V and 4 bases from J, with 14 bases in between. The CDR3 has 14 residues. CDR1 MNHEY and CDR2 SVGEGT come from the germline V gene. The CDR3: CASTIGGNYNEQFF. In nucleotides, the CDR3 is TGTGCCAGCACCATAGGCGGCAATTACAATGAGCAGTTCTTC.

The V and J genes are TRBV20-1 and TRBJ1-1; tentatively, D is TRBD1 (6 bases). Germline-derived CDR1 and CDR2 are DFQATT and SNEGSKA (reference sequence). CDR3 size: 15 residues. V was shortened by 0 bases and J by 11 bases, with 22 bases between the two germline ends. CDR3: CSARDVARGGVWAFF. The DNA for the CDR3 is TGCAGTGCTAGAGATGTAGCCAGGGGAGGTGTCTGGGCTTTCTTT.